This T cell receptor (beta chain) came from a study of cytomegalovirus exposure and HLA in healthy donors (dated by TCRdb to the late 2010s). Notes on the research overall: An earlier analysis of 550 to 700 of the donors reported 250 to 350 Gb of sequence data and roughly 100 million unique TCR beta sequences from 150 million to 200 million T cells. About 330 gigabases of sequencing data and 70 million to 100 million unique TCR sequences made up an early release that covered around 640 HLA-typed donors. Of the roughly 400 genotyped donors, 75% to 85% were placed in the genetic ancestry cluster associated with self-reported Caucasian donors. The study was designed to test whether signatures of past pathogen exposure could be identified by cataloging public T cell receptors. Using immunosequencing, the study profiled T cell repertoires from 666 subjects and related those repertoires to cytomegalovirus serostatus. Besides the first cohort of roughly 700 subjects, a separate validation cohort made up of 120 different subjects was used. The study combined high-throughput TCR immunosequencing, statistical association of individual TCRs with disease status, and machine learning to predict cytomegalovirus infection status. A later analysis re-examined previously published TCR beta repertoires from around 670 donors and added high-resolution HLA genotyping to investigate patterns of TCR occurrence. Rather than drawing on any new phenotypic data, the later analysis identified candidate immune exposures from TCR beta sequences and the way those sequences occurred across donors. To decide whether each TCR beta V gene segment behaved as functional or pseudogenic, an earlier analysis of nearly 600 of the donors relied on high-throughput TCR beta sequencing. Donor age, sex, ethnicity and CMV serostatus were collected together with the repertoire data. A later genetic analysis took genome-wide SNP genotypes for about three fifths of the 666 donors and used that subset as a discovery cohort. Every discovery cohort repertoire had been produced on one sequencing platform. Class I and class II HLA loci were covered by the typing at four-digit resolution. The number of typed donors differed by locus: about 629-630 for A, B, C, DRB1 and DQB1; 500 to 550 for DQA1; around 580 for DPA1; and some 470 for DPB1. Roughly five DR-DQ haplotypes were handled as single units for association and clustering, since linkage in the cohort was strong. Across around 400 genotyped donors of the cohort, an average of about 220,000 unique TCR beta nucleotide sequences per donor were sequenced, and approximately 19% of those sequences were non-productive. What the authors observed across the whole study: Linkage disequilibrium might explain the correlated functional status among segregating V segments, but an unknown experimental factor could not be ruled out. In both the original and validation cohorts, the classifier was reported to diagnose cytomegalovirus status with high specificity and sensitivity. HLA typing was unavailable for some donors at each locus, so association tests used only the typed subset. Several of the top co-occurrence clusters appeared to be linked to parvovirus B19, influenza, CMV and Epstein-Barr virus, according to a later analysis. A further reported finding was that TCR beta sequences accurately predicted the HLA-A and HLA-B alleles for most subjects in the first cohort. The 87-base-pair reads could not distinguish some IMGT-functional V segments, including TRBV6-2 and TRBV6-3, so those segments were excluded. According to a later analysis, most CMV-associated TCR beta chains appeared to be HLA-restricted, and the HLA associations seemed to be driven largely by CMV exposure. A later analysis associated 15,000 to 20,000 TCR beta sequences with specific HLA alleles at a false discovery rate of 0.05. It was suggested by the authors that the approach could potentially be generalized to other disease states and immunological phenotypes. An association between a missense DCLRE1C variant and V-gene and J-gene trimming of TCR beta chains was found in a later genetic analysis and replicated in an independent cohort. For the cohort, immune exposure information was limited to CMV serostatus. Most TCR sequences were observed very rarely across donors, whereas some public TCRs were present in many individuals. According to a later analysis, TCR association rates differed among HLA loci, with DRB1 alleles showing the most associated TCRs and HLA-C alleles showing the fewest. Broadly in line with IMGT annotations, most TCR beta V segments showed up in productive rearrangements about 87% or about 30% of the time in an earlier analysis of about 500 of the donors. According to a later genetic analysis, donors in an Asian-associated ancestry cluster had fewer N-insertions in productive TCRs than the approximately 670-donor mean. Because counts were too low, roughly 16 rarely observed V segments, including chromosome 9 orphons, were left out of the earlier analysis of 587 of the donors. Roughly uniform sequencing depth across donors was assumed in presence/absence analyses, although this assumption may not hold. A few of the identified cytomegalovirus-associated TCR beta chains were confirmed in vitro to be specific for cytomegalovirus antigens. Compared with equally common non-associated chains, HLA-associated TCR beta chains in a later analysis were more clonally expanded and had lower generation probabilities. When HLA alleles, especially DR and DQ, strongly co-occurred, attributing TCR associations to individual alleles was difficult. In the study, 150 to 200 TCR beta chains were listed as associated with cytomegalovirus. A cluster of highly shared sequence variants was judged likely to represent a technical artifact of the sequencing pipeline. The cohort was sequenced for TCR beta chains only, and without alpha or paired-chain data the features that could be detected were limited.

In total, about 650 healthy bone marrow donors made up the cohort. All cohort members were sampled while nominally healthy, although unrecorded immune exposures were likely present. The donor tested CMV seropositive and was one of the 289 seropositive cohort members. A peripheral blood sample was collected from each donor, and TCR beta sequencing was performed on peripheral blood mononuclear cells. Genomic DNA extraction from the blood cell samples was performed with the Qiagen DNeasy Blood Extraction Kit. From the cysteine through the phenylalanine, the CDR3 covers 13 amino acids. Solely the CDR3 DNA is kept, with 39 bases framed from the first base. CDR1 and CDR2 were assigned from the germline V gene (reference sequence) as GTSNPN and SVGIG. The V and J ends are trimmed by 1 base and 9 bases, leaving 16 bases between them. As regards this clone: Which antigen it targets is not known. Nothing much larger sits one base from this clone, and base qualities are not available.

To prepare the library, the immunoSEQ multiplex PCR assay was applied. The multiplex PCR relied on a mix of 60 forward primers for TCR Vbeta segments and 13 reverse primers for TCR Jbeta segments. A multiplex PCR assay on genomic DNA amplified the CDR3 region of rearranged TCR beta genes. The amplified TCR beta libraries were sequenced on the Illumina HiSeq System as 87-base-pair reads. In the paper's pipeline: In a later analysis, 77 million or so unique TCR beta chains were counted across the roughly 610 repertoires, and about 10 million of these chains were shared by at least two donors. Raw reads were error-corrected and collapsed into unique sequences by a nearest-neighbor algorithm in which closely related sequences were merged to remove PCR and sequencing errors. CDR3 sequences were aligned to IMGT reference sequences to assign V, D and J gene segments. Each retained sequence needed at least a six-nucleotide match to both a V gene segment and a J gene segment. Rearrangements were classified as productive when the CDR3 lacked stop codons and remained in frame with V and J, and all other rearrangements were classified as non-productive. CDR3 was defined according to IMGT convention as the region running from the second conserved V-encoded cysteine to the conserved J-encoded phenylalanine. The earlier analysis of more than 450 of the donors excluded sequences that lacked an unambiguous match to a single V gene segment. An earlier analysis of fewer than 650 of the donors classified V segments as functional when productive rearrangements were above 56.7% and as segregating when the standard deviation between donors was above 5%. A statistical classification framework was built to diagnose cytomegalovirus status from the catalog of TCR beta chain sequences. In a later analysis, V and J genes were assigned by comparing TCR nucleotide sequences against IMGT/GENE-DB human TR gene sequences. In a later analysis, CDR3 sequences and most-parsimonious VDJ recombination scenarios were assigned using the TCRdist pipeline. In a later analysis, each TCR beta chain was defined by its CDR3 amino acid sequence together with its V-gene family, and reads lacking a unique V-gene family were excluded. A later analysis removed 592 highly shared, low-generation-probability nucleotide sequences to deal with suspected cross-contamination and a sequencing artifact. In a later analysis, a clonal expansion index for each public chain was calculated from normalized within-repertoire ranks of inferred template counts. In a later analysis, generation probabilities were computed using a VDJ recombination model fitted to out-of-frame rearrangements, and the results were checked against IGoR. In a later analysis, TCR-TCR, TCR-HLA and TCR-CMV co-occurrence was scored with hypergeometric tests, and a repertoire-size bias correction was applied to TCR pairs. A later analysis estimated false discovery rates by permuting HLA or CMV assignments 20 times. In a later analysis, co-occurring TCRs were grouped using DBSCAN, with TCRdist sequence similarity added in when clustering inside HLA-allele-positive subsets. Repertoires with fewer than 30,000 or more than 120,000 public chains, plus five repertoires with anomalous nucleotide sharing, were excluded from co-occurrence clustering. TCRdb provides this immuneACCESS table in a form limited to in-frame rearrangements. Some clones are lacking; in checked studies, under half of them reflect an unresolved V gene, and why the rest are absent is not known. Clonal size and the V and J genes are those of that table, whereas D and trimming came from the DNA. Within this sample are about 4,900 clones, with roughly 80% of them counted one time only. Of the sample, under 7% falls within the top ten clones.

Sequenced input: PBMCs. The receptor was isolated from a woman aged 40 to 50 in good health and CMV-seropositive. The chain joins TRBV30 to TRBJ2-7; no D gene call is confident. In nucleotides, the sequence is TGTGCCTGGAGTGGGCAGGAAGGAATGGGGCAGTACTTC. This yields the protein CAWSGQEGMGQYF.